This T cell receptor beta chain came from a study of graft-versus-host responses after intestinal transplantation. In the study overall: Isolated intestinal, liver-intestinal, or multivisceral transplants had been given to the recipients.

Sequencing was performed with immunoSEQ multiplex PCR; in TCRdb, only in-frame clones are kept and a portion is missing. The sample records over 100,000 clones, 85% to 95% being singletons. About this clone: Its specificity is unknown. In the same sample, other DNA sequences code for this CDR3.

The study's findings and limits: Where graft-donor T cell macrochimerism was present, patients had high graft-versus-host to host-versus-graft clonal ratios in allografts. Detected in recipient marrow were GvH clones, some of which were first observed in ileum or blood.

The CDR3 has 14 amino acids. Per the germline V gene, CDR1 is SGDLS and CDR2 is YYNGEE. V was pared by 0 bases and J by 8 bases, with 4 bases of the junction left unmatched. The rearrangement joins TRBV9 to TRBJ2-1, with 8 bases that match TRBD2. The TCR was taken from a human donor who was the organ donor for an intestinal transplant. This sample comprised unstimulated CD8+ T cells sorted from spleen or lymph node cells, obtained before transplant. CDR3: CASSVAGGPDEQFF. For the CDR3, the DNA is TGTGCCAGCAGCGTAGCGGGAGGGCCCGATGAGCAGTTCTTC.